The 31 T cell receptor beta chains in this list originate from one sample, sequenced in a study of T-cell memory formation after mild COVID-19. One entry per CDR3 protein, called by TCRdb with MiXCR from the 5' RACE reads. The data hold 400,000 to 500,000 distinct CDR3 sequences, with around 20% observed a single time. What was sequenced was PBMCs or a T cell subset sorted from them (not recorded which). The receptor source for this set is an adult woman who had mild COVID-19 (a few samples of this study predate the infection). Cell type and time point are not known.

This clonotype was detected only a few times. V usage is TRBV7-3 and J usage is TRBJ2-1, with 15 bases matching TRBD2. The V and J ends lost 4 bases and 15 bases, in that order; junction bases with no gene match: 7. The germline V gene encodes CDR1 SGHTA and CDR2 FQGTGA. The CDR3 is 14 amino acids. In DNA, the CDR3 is TGTGCCAGCAGCTCCAGGACTAGCGGGGGGGCCAGGTTCTTC. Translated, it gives CASSSRTSGGARFF.

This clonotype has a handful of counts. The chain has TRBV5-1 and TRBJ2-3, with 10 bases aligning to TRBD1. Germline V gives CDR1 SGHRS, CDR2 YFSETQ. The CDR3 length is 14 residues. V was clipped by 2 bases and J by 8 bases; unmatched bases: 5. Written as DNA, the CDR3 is TGCGCCAGCAGCTTCGAAAGACAGGGGGCTACGCAGTATTTT. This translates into CASSFERQGATQYF.

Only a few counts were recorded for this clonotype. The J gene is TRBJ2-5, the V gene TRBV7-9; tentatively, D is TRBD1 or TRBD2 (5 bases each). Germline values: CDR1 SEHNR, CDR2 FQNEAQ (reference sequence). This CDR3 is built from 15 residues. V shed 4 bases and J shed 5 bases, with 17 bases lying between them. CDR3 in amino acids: CASSWGRGARETQYF. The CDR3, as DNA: TGTGCCAGCAGCTGGGGGAGAGGGGCGAGGGAGACCCAGTACTTC.

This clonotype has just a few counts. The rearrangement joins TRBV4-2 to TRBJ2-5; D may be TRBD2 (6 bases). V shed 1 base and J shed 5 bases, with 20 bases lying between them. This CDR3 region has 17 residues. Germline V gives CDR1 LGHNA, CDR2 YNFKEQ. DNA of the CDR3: TGTGCCAGCAGCCAAGGGGTAGCGACTAGGATTGGGGAGACCCAGTACTTC. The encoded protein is CASSQGVATRIGETQYF.

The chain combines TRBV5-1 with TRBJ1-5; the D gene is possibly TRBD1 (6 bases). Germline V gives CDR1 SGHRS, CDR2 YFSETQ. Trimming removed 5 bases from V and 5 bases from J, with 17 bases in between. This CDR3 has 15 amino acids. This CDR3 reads CASRPETGIDQPQHF. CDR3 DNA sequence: TGCGCCAGCAGACCAGAGACAGGAATTGATCAGCCCCAGCATTTT.

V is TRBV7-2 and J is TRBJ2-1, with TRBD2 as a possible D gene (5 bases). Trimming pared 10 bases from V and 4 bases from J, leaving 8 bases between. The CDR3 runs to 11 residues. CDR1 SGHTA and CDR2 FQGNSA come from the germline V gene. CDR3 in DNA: TGTGCCACGACTATTTACAATGAGCAGTTCTTC. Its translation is CATTIYNEQFF.

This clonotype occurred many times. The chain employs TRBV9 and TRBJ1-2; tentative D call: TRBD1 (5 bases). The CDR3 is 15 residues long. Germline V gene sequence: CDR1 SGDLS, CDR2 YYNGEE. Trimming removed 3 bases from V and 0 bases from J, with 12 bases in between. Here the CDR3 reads CASSEGTLANYGYTF. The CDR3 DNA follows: TGTGCCAGCAGCGAGGGGACGCTTGCTAACTATGGCTACACCTTC. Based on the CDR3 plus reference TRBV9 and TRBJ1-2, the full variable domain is DSGVTQTPKHLITATGQRVTLRCSPRSGDLSVYWYQQSLDQGLQFLIQYYNGEERAKGNILERFSAQQFPDLHSELNLSSLELGDSALYFCASSEGTLANYGYTFGSGTRLTVV.

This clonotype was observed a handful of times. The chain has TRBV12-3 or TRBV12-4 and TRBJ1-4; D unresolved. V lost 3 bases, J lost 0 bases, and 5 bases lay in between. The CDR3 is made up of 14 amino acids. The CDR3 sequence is CASSLVATNEKLFF. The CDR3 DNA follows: TGTGCCAGCAGTTTGGTCGCAACTAATGAAAAACTGTTTTTT.

The CDR3 region is CASSQEDRRGNTQYF. The CDR3 nucleotides read TGCGCCAGCAGCCAAGAAGATCGTAGGGGCAATACGCAGTATTTT. The V and J genes are TRBV4-1 and TRBJ2-3; D is perhaps TRBD1 (5 bases). The V end was cut by 0 bases, the J end by 7 bases, with 14 bases between. The germline V gene has CDR1 MGHRA and CDR2 YSYEKL. The CDR3 contains 15 residues.

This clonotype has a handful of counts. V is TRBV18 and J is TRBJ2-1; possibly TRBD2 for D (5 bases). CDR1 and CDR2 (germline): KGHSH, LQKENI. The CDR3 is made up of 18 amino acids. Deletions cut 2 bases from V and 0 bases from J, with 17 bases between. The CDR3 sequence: CASSPFDYTTVSYNEQFF. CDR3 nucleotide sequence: TGTGCCAGCTCACCATTCGACTATACAACCGTCTCCTACAATGAGCAGTTCTTC.

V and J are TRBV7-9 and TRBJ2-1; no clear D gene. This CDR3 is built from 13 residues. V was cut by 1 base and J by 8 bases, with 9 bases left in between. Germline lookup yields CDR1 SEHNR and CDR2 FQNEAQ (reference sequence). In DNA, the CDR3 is TGTGCCAGCAGCTTAGGCGATTTGGATGAGCAGTTCTTC. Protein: CASSLGDLDEQFF.

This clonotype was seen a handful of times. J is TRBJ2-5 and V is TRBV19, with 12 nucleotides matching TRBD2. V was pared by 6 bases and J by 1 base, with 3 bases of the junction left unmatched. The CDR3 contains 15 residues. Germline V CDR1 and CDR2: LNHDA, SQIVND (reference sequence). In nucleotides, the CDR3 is TGTGCCAGTAGCGTGACTAGCGGGAGCCAAGAGACCCAGTACTTC. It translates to CASSVTSGSQETQYF.

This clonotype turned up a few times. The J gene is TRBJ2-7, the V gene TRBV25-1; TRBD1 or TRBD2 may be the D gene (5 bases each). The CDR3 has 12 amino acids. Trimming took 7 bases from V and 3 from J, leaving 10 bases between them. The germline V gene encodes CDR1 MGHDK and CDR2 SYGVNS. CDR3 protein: CASTPGGYEQYF. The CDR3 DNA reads TGTGCCAGCACCCCTGGGGGCTACGAGCAGTACTTC.

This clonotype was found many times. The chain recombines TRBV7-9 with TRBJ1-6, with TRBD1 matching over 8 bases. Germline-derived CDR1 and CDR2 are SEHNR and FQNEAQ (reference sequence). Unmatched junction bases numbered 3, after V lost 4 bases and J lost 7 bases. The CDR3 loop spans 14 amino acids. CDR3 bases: TGTGCCAGCAGCTCCCAGGGGGCCAATTCACCCCTCCACTTT. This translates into CASSSQGANSPLHF.

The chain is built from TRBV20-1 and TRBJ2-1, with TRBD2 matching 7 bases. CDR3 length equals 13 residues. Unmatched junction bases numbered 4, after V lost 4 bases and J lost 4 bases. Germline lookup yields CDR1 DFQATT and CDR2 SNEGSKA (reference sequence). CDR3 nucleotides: TGCAGTGCTATGGGGGGGGAATACAATGAGCAGTTCTTC. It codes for CSAMGGEYNEQFF.

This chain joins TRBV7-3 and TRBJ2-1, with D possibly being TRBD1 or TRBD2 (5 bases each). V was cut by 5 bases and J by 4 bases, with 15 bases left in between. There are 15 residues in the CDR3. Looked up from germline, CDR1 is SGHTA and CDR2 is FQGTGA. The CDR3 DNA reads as TGTGCCAGCAGCCGAGGGGCCTCCGGGTACAATGAGCAGTTCTTC. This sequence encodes CASSRGASGYNEQFF. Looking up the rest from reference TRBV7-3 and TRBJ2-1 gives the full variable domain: GAGVSQTPSNKVTEKGKYVELRCDPISGHTALYWYRQSLGQGPEFLIYFQGTGAADDSGLPNDRFFAVRPEGSVSTLKIQRTERGDSAVYLCASSRGASGYNEQFFGPGTRLTVL.

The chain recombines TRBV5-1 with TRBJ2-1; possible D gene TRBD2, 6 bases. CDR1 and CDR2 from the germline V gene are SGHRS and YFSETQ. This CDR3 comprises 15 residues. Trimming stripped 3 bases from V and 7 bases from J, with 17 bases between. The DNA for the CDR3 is TGCGCCAGCAGCTCAAAAGCGGGTCCGAGGAATGAGCAGTTCTTC. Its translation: CASSSKAGPRNEQFF.

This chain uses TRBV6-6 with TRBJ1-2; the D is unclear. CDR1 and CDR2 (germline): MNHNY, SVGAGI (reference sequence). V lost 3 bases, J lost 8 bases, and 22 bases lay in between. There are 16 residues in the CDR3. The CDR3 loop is CASSYQTGELYGGYTF. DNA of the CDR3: TGTGCCAGCAGTTATCAGACGGGTGAACTGTATGGAGGCTACACCTTC.

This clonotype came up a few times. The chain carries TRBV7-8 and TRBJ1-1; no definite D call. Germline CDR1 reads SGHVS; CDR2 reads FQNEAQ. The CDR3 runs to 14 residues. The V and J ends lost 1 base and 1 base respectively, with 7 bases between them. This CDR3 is CASSLEKGNTEAFF. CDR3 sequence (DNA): TGTGCCAGCAGCTTAGAAAAGGGGAACACTGAAGCTTTCTTT.

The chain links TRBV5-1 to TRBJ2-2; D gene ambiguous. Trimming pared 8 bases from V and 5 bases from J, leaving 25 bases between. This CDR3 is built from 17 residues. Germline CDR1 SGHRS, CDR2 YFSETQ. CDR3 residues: CASQSHGVGLLTGELFF. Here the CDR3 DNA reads TGCGCCAGTCAATCCCACGGAGTCGGGTTGTTGACCGGGGAGCTGTTTTTT.

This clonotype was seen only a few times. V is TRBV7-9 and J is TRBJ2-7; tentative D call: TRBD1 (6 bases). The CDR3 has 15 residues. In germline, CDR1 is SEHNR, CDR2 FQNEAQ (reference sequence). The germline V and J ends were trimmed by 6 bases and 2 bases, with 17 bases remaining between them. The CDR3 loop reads CASSYLQGPAYEQYF. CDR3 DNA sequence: TGTGCCAGCAGTTATCTACAGGGTCCCGCCTACGAGCAGTACTTC.

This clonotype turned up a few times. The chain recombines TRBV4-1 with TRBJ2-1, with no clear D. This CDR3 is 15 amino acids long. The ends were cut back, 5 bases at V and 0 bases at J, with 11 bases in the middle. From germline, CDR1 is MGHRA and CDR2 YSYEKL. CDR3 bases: TGCGCCAGCAGCTTCGACTCAAGCTCCTACAATGAGCAGTTCTTC. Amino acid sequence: CASSFDSSSYNEQFF.

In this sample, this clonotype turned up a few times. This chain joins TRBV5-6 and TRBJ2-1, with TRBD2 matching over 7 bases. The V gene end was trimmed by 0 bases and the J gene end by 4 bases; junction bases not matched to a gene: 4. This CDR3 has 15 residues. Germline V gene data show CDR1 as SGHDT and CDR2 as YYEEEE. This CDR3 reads CASSLASGHYNEQFF. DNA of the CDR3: TGTGCCAGCAGCTTGGCTAGCGGCCATTACAATGAGCAGTTCTTC.

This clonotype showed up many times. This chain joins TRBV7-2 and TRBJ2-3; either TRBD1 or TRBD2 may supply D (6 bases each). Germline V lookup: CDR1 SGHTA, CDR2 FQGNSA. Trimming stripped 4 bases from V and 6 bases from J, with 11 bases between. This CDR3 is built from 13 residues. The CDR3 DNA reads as TGTGCCAGCAGCTCCGTAGGGGGGGATACGCAGTATTTT. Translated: CASSSVGGDTQYF.

CDR3: CASSSTSLTTGELFF. CDR3 coding DNA: TGCGCCAGCAGCTCGACTAGCTTAACCACCGGGGAGCTGTTTTTT. This rearrangement joins TRBV5-1 to TRBJ2-2, with TRBD2 matching 7 bases. CDR1 SGHRS and CDR2 YFSETQ come from the germline V gene. V trimming: 3 bases; J trimming: 4 bases; junction bases outside the gene matches: 6. This CDR3 region has 15 residues.

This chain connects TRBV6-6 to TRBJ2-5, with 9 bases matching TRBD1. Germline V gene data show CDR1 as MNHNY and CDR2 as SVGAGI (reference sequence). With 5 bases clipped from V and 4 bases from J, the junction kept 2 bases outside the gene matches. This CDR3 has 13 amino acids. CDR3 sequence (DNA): TGTGCCAGCAGTACACAGGGGGCAGAGACCCAGTACTTC. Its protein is CASSTQGAETQYF.

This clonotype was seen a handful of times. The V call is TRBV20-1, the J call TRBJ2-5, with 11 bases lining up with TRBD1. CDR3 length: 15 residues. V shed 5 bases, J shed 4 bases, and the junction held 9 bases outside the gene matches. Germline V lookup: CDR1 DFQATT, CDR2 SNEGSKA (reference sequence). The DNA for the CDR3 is TGCAGTGCTGGGGGACAGGGGGGCCCGGGAGAGACCCAGTACTTC. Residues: CSAGGQGGPGETQYF.

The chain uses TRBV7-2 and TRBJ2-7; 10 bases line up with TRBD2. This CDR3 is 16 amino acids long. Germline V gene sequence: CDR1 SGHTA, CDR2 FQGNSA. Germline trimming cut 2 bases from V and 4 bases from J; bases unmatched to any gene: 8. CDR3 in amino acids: CASSLFTASGRYEQYF. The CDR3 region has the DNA TGTGCCAGCAGCTTATTTACGGCTAGCGGGAGATACGAGCAGTACTTC.

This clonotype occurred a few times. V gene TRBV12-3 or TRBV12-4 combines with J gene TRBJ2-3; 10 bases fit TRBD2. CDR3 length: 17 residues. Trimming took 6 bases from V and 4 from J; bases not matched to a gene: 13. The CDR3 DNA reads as TGTGCCAGCAGAAACTACCCGGGACTAGCGCCAGCAGATACGCAGTATTTT. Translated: CASRNYPGLAPADTQYF.

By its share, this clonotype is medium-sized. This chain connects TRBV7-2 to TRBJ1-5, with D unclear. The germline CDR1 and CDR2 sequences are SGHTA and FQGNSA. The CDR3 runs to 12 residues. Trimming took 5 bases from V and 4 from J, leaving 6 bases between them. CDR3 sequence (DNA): TGTGCCAGCAGCGGGGAGAATCAGCCCCAGCATTTT. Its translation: CASSGENQPQHF. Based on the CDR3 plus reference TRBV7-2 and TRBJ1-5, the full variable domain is GAGVSQSPSNKVTEKGKDVELRCDPISGHTALYWYRQSLGQGLEFLIYFQGNSAPDKSGLPSDRFSAERTGGSVSTLTIQRTQQEDSAVYLCASSGENQPQHFGDGTRLSIL.

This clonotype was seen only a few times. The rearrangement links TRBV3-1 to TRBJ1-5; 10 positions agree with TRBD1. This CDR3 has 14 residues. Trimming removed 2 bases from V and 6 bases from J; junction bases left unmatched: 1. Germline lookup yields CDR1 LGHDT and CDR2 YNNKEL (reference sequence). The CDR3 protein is CASSQWTGGQPQHF. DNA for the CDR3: TGTGCCAGCAGCCAATGGACAGGGGGTCAGCCCCAGCATTTT.